This T cell receptor beta chain was sequenced in a study of T cell responses to AZD1222 COVID-19 vaccine. CDR3 length: 15 residues. J was trimmed by 6 bases and V by 4 bases; bases with no gene match: 8. CDR1 is MGHRA, CDR2 YSYEKL, per germline. Timing groups of about 4 and about 12 weeks for second doses were pooled. Profiled with immunoSEQ multiplex PCR; TCRdb holds only in-frame clones, not every one. The sample consists of fewer than 150,000 clones, approximately 85% of them appearing once. Overall study results and limits: All repertoire sampling was performed exclusively after the peak T cell response. Unmutated variant regions are reportedly targeted by nearly half of spike-specific TCRs. White British ancestry dominated among donors, who included more females, and clonal diversity was possibly underestimated.

With respect to this clone: Its cognate antigen is unknown.

Sequencing used peripheral blood, obtained 28 days after the second AZD1222 dose. This receptor was taken from an adult who received the AZD1222 COVID-19 vaccine. The chain uses TRBV4-1 and TRBJ2-3; 9 nucleotides line up with TRBD1. The CDR3: CASSPRDRVTDTQYF. The CDR3 DNA sequence: TGCGCCAGCAGCCCCCGGGACAGGGTCACGGATACGCAGTATTTT.